The clone carrying this TCR beta chain was counted only a few times. The data derive from a study of blood T cell repertoires in COVID-19. CDR1 is WNHNN and CDR2 is SYGVQD in the germline V gene (reference sequence). The CDR3 covers 14 residues. Trimming took off 6 bases at V and 2 bases at J, with 13 bases between the two ends. Profiling relied on immunoSEQ multiplex PCR, and the TCRdb table lists in-frame clones only, not all of them. The data show around 140,000 clones, with around 87% seen just once and approximately 11% held by the top ten. Sample: PBMCs or T cells enriched from blood (not recorded which). This rearrangement joins TRBV10-1 to TRBJ1-1; perhaps TRBD1 as D (5 bases). The sequence was obtained from a man aged 60 to 75 who had recovered from COVID-19. The CDR3: CASRTLTANTEAFF. CDR3 nucleotide sequence: TGCGCCAGCAGGACCCTGACAGCAAACACTGAAGCTTTCTTT.